This T cell receptor beta chain was documented in a study of regulatory T cells in long-lasting Graves disease (dated by TCRdb to the early 2020s). Background for the entire study: To count as having persistent Graves' disease, a patient had to have received antithyroid drug treatment for over 5 years with TSH receptor autoantibodies remaining persistently positive. This study used TCR sequencing and RNA sequencing of peripheral blood to compare persistent Graves' disease patients against newly diagnosed Graves' disease patients. The study was registered as a clinical trial and conducted in China. A total of about 35 samples underwent TCR sequencing, from 13 patients with persistent Graves' disease and 20 or so patients with newly diagnosed Graves' disease. Antithyroid drugs had been taken for 8.5 to 11 years on average by persistent Graves' disease patients in the clinical cohort. The paper as a whole reports these results and caveats: Sequencing and analysis were limited to the TCR beta chain. A larger number of public clonotypes was shared among persistent patients (approximately 2,600) than among newly diagnosed patients (roughly 1,000). The authors acknowledged the small sample size as a limitation that may reduce accuracy. Peripheral blood alone was examined, since thyroid tissue, which constituted the primary lesion, could not be accessed. Persistent disease showed preferential use of TRBV28, TRBJ1-2 and TRBJ2-5, whereas newly diagnosed disease favored TRBV20-1 and TRBJ2-1. Compared with newly diagnosed patients, persistent Graves' disease patients had lower TCR Shannon entropy and fewer highly expanded clones, which suggests clonal expansion.

Library creation used multiplex PCR. The reads were generated on an Illumina HiSeq 4000. CDR3 regions were amplified by Arm-PCR with iRepertoire HTBI primers to construct TCR beta libraries. Before sequencing, the PCR products went through gel purification. Per the source publication's procedure: Gene usage analysis of CDR3 amino acid clonotypes relied on the roughly 67 TRBV and around 13 TRBJ segments identified across samples. Filtered high-quality paired reads were merged into contigs using COPE and FqMerger. BLAST was used to align contigs to the IMGT TRBV, TRBD and TRBJ reference genes, and CDR3 was defined following IMGT. Clonotypes above 0.1% frequency were classified as highly expanded clones. Shannon entropy served as the measure of repertoire diversity, while the Gini coefficient captured V-J evenness. A clonotype was considered public if more than one individual shared it. The public sequencing data were trimmed at Q25 with fastp and processed into clonotypes with MiXCR by TCRdb, which kept only in-frame beta chains. All rows with the same CDR3 protein become a single entry with the most common DNA and genes. TCRdb, rather than the study authors, made the V and J calls. The sample table contains roughly 360,000 distinct CDR3 sequences; only one count was recorded for about 23% of them. Of the sample, approximately 27% is held by the ten largest clones.

Including the terminal cysteine and phenylalanine, the CDR3 comprises 15 residues. The retained sequence is limited to the CDR3, 45 bases, with the frame set at the first base. CDR1 and CDR2 are read off the germline V gene as MNHEY and SVGAGI. The trim is 2 bases for V and 6 bases for J, with a gap of 13 bases between the germline ends. Concerning this clonotype: Its antigen is unknown. It may be a read error: a sequence one base away is much more abundant.

The label giving this sample's time point can be read as: persistent/refractory GD, antithyroid drugs over 5 years with positive TRAb. RNA was extracted from PBMCs in TRIzol for both TCR sequencing and RNA sequencing. The diagnosis of Graves' disease followed American Thyroid Association guidelines. Patients for the study were recruited at an endocrinology department in Xi'an, China. From each patient, approximately 10 milliliters of peripheral blood was collected into an EDTA anticoagulant tube. Ficoll Paque Plus density gradient separation was used to isolate PBMCs, and no additional T cell sorting was done. An Agilent 2100 Bioanalyzer and agarose gel were used to assess RNA quality, and a NanoDrop 2000 was used to measure RNA concentration.

Source: peripheral blood mononuclear cells (PBMCs), taken when the disease was refractory, from a patient treated with antithyroid drugs. The receptor comes from a woman in her 40s with Graves disease. Donor details come from another sample of the same person, matched by shared clones. Recombination joined TRBV6-5 with TRBJ1-4; TRBD1 might be the D gene, on 5 matching bases. The CDR3 sequence is CASSYKGTDHEKLFF. The nucleotide sequence reads TGTGCCAGCAGTTACAAGGGGACCGACCATGAAAAACTGTTTTTT.